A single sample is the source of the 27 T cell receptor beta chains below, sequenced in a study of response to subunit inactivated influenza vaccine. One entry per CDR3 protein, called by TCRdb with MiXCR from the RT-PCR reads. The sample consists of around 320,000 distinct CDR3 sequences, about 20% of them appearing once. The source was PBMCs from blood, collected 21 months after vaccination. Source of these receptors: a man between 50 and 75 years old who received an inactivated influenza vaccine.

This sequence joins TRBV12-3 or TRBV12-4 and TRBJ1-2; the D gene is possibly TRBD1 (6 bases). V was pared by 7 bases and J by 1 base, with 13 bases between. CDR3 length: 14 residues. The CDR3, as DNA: TGTGCCAGCACCCCGGACAGAGTTAACTATGGCTACACCTTC. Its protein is CASTPDRVNYGYTF.

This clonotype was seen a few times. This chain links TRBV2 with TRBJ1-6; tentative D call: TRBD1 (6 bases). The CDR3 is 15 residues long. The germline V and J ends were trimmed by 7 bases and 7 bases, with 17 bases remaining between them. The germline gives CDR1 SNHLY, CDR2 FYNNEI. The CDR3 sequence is CASTRQRGGNSPLHF. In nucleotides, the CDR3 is TGTGCCAGCACTCGCCAGAGAGGGGGGAATTCACCCCTCCACTTT.

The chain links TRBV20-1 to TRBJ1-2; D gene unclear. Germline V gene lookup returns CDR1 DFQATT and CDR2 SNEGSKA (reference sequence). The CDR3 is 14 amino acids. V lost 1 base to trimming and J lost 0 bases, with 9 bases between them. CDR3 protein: CSARGVNSNYGYTF. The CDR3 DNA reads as TGCAGTGCTAGAGGTGTCAACTCTAACTATGGCTACACCTTC.

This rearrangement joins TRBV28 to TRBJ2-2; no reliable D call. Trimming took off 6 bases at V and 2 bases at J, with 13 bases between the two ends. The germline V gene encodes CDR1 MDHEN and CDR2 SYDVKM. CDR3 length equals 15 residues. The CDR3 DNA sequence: TGTGCCAGCAGCCCCGGTTTACCTAACACCGGGGAGCTGTTTTTT. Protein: CASSPGLPNTGELFF. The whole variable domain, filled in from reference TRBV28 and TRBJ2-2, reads DVKVTQSSRYLVKRTGEKVFLECVQDMDHENMFWYRQDPGLGLRLIYFSYDVKMKEKGDIPEGYSVSREKKERFSLILESASTNQTSMYLCASSPGLPNTGELFFGEGSRLTVL.

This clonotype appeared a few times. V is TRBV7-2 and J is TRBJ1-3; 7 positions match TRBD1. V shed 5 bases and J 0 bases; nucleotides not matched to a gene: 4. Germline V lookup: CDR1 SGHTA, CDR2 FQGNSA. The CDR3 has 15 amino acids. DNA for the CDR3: TGTGCCAGCAGCCGACAGGGATACTCTGGAAACACCATATATTTT. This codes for CASSRQGYSGNTIYF.

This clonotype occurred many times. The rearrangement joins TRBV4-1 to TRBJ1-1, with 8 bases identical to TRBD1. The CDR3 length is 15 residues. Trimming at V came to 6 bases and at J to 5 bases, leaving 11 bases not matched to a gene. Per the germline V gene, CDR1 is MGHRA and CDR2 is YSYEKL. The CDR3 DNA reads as TGCGCCAGCAGTTTCAGGCAGGGGGCGGGGACTGAAGCTTTCTTT. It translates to CASSFRQGAGTEAFF.

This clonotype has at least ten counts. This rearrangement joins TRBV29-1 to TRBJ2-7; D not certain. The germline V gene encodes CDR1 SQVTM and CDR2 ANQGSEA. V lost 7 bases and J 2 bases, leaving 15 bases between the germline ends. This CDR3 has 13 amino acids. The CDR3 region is CSARAASAYEQYF. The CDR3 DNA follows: TGCAGCGCTCGAGCTGCCTCCGCCTACGAGCAGTACTTC.

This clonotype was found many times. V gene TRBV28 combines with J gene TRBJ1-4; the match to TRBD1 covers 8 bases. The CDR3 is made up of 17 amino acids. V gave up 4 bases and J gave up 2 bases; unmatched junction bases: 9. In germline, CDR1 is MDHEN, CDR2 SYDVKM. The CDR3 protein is CASSSPGGAATNEKLFF. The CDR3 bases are TGTGCCAGCAGTTCTCCAGGGGGCGCGGCTACTAATGAAAAACTGTTTTTT.

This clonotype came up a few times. CDR3 in DNA: TGTGCCAGCAGCTTCTCCCCCTACGAGCAGTACTTC. Translated, it gives CASSFSPYEQYF. The chain joins TRBV7-8 to TRBJ2-7; D is unresolved. Per the germline V gene, CDR1 is SGHVS and CDR2 is FQNEAQ. The CDR3 is 12 residues long. Trimming removed 3 bases at V and 2 bases at J, with 5 bases between. The full variable domain, completed using reference TRBV7-8 and TRBJ2-7, is GAGVSQSPRYKVAKRGQDVALRCDPISGHVSLFWYQQALGQGPEFLTYFQNEAQLDKSGLPSDRFFAERPEGSVSTLKIQRTQQEDSAVYLCASSFSPYEQYFGPGTRLTVT.

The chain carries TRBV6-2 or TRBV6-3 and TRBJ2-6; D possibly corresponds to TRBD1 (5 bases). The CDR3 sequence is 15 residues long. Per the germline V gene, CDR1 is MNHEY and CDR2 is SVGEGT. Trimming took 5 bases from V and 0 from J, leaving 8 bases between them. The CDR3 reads CASSQGLSGANVLTF. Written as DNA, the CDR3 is TGTGCCAGCAGTCAGGGCCTCTCTGGGGCCAACGTCCTGACTTTC.

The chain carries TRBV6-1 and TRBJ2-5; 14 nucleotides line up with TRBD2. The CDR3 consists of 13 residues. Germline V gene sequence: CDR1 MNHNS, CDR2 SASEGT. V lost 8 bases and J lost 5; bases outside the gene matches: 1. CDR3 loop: CASRTSGRETQYF. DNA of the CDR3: TGTGCCAGCCGGACTAGCGGGAGGGAGACCCAGTACTTC.

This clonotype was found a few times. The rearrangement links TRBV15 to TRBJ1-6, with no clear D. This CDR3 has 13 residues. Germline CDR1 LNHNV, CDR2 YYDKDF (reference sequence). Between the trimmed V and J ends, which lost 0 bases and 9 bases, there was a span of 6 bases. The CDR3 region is CATSRDKGSPLHF. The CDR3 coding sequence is TGTGCCACCAGCAGAGATAAGGGTTCACCCCTCCACTTT. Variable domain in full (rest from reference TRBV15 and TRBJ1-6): DAMVIQNPRYQVTQFGKPVTLSCSQTLNHNVMYWYQQKSSQAPKLLFHYYDKDFNNEADTPDNFQSRRPNTSFCFLDIRSPGLGDTAMYLCATSRDKGSPLHFGNGTRLTVT.

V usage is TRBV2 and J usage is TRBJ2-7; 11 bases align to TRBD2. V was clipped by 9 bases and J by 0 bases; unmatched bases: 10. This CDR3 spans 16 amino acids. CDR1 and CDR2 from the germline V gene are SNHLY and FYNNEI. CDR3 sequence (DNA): TGTGCCAGTTGTTGGGGACTAGCGGCTCTCTCCTACGAGCAGTACTTC. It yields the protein CASCWGLAALSYEQYF.

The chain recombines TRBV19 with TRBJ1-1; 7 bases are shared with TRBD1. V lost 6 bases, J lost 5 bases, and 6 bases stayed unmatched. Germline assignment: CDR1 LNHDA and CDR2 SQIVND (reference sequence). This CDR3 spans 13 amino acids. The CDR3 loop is CASRQQGRTEAFF. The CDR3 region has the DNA TGTGCCAGTAGACAACAGGGGAGGACTGAAGCTTTCTTT.

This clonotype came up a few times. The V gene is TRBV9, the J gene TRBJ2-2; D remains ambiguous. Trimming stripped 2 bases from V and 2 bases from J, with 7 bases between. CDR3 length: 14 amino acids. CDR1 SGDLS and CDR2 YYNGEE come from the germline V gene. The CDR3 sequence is CASSVYSNTGELFF. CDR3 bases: TGTGCCAGCAGCGTTTACTCAAACACCGGGGAGCTGTTTTTT.

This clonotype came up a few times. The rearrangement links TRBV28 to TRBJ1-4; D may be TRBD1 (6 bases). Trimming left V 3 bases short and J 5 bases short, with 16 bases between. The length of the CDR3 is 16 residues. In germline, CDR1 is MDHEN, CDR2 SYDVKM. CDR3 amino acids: CASSFWGGGENEKLFF. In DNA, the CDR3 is TGTGCCAGCAGTTTCTGGGGGGGCGGAGAGAATGAAAAACTGTTTTTT. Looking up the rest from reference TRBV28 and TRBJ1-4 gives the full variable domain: DVKVTQSSRYLVKRTGEKVFLECVQDMDHENMFWYRQDPGLGLRLIYFSYDVKMKEKGDIPEGYSVSREKKERFSLILESASTNQTSMYLCASSFWGGGENEKLFFGSGTQLSVL.

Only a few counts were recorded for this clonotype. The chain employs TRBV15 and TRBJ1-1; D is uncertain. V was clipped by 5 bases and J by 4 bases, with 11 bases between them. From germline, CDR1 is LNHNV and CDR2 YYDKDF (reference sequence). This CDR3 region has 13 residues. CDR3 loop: CATSWETGTEAFF. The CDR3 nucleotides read TGTGCCACCAGCTGGGAGACGGGCACTGAAGCTTTCTTT.

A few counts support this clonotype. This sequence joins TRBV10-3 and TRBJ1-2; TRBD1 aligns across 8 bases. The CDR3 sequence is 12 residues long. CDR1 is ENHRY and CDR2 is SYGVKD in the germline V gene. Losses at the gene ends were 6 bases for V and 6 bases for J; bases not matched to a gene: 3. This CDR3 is CAIRDRVDGYTF. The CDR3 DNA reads TGTGCCATCAGGGACAGGGTGGATGGCTACACCTTC.

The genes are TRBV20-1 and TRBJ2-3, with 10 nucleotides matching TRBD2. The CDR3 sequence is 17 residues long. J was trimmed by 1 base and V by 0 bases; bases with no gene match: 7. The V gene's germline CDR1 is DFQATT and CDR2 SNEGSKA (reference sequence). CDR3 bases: TGCAGTGCTAGAGATCATTCTAGCGGGGGTCGCACAGATACGCAGTATTTT. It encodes CSARDHSSGGRTDTQYF.

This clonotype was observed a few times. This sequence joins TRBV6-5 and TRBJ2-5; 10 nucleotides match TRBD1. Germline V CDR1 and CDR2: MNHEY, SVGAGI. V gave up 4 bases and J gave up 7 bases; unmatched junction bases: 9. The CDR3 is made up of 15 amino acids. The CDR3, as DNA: TGTGCCAGCAGTTCCCCGGGACAGGGGATAGGGACCCAGTACTTC. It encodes CASSSPGQGIGTQYF.

CDR3 DNA: TGCAGCGTCACAGGAAACACCGGGGAGCTGTTTTTT. It yields the protein CSVTGNTGELFF. The chain couples TRBV29-1 to TRBJ2-2; perhaps TRBD1 as D (5 bases). V was trimmed by 6 bases and J by 2 bases, leaving 7 bases between them. CDR1 is SQVTM, CDR2 ANQGSEA, per germline. This CDR3 spans 12 amino acids.

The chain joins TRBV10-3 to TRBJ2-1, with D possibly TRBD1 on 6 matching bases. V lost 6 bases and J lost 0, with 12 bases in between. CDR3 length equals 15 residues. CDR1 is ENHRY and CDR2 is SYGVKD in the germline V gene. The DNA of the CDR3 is TGTGCCATCAGACACCAGGGGAGCTCCTACAATGAGCAGTTCTTC. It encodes CAIRHQGSSYNEQFF.

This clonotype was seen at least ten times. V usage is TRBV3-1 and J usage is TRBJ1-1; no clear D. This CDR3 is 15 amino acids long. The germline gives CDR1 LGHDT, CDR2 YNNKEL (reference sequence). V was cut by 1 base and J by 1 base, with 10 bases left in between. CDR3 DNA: TGTGCCAGCAGCCAAGTATGGGAGGCGAACACTGAAGCTTTCTTT. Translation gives CASSQVWEANTEAFF.

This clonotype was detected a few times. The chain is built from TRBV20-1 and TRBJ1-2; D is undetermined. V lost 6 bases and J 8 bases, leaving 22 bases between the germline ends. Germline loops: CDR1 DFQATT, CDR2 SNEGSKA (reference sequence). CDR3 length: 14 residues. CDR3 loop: CSAPGAGRTSGYTF. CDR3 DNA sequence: TGCAGTGCCCCAGGTGCAGGCCGCACAAGCGGCTACACCTTC.

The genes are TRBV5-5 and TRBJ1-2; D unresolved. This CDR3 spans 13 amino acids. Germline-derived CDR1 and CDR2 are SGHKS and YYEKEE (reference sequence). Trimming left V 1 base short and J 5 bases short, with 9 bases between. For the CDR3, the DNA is TGTGCCAGCAGCTTGCCCGGGTCTTATGGCTACACCTTC. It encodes CASSLPGSYGYTF. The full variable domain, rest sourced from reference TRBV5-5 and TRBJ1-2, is DAGVTQSPTHLIKTRGQQVTLRCSPISGHKSVSWYQQVLGQGPQFIFQYYEKEERGRGNFPDRFSARQFPNYSSELNVNALLLGDSALYLCASSLPGSYGYTFGSGTRLTVV.

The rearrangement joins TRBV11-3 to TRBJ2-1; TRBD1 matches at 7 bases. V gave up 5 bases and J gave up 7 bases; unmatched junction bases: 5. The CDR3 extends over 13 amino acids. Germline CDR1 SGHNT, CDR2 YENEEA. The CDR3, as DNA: TGTGCCAGCAGCGAAGGGACAGTAAATGAGCAGTTCTTC. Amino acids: CASSEGTVNEQFF.

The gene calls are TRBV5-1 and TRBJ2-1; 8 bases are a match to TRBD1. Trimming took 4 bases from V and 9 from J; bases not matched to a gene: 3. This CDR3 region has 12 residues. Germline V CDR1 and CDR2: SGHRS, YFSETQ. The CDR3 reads CASSADRGEQFF. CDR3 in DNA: TGCGCCAGCAGCGCTGACAGGGGTGAGCAGTTCTTC.